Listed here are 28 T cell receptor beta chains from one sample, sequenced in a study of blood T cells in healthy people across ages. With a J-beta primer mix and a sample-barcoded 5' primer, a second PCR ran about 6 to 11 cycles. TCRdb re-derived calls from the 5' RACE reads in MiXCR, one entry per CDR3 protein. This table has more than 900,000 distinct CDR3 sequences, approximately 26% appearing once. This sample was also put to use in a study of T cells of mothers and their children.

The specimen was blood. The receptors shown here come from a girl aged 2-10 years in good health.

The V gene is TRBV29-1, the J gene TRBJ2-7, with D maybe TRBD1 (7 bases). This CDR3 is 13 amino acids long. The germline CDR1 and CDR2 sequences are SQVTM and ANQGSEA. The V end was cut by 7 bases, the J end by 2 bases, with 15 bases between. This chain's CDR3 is CSGLVRGAYEQYF. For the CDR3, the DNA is TGCAGCGGCCTGGTCAGGGGGGCCTACGAGCAGTACTTC.

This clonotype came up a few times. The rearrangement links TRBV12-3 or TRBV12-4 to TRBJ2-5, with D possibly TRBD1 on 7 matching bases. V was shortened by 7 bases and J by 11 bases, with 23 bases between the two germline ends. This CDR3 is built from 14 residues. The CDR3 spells CASNAQGGSYGQYF. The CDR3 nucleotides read TGTGCCAGCAACGCTCAGGGGGGATCCTACGGGCAGTACTTC.

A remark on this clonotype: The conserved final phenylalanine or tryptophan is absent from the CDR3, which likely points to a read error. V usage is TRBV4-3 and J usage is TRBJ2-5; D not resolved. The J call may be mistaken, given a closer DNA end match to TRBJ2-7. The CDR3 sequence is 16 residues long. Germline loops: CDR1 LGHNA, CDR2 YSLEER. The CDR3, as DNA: TGCGCCAGCAGCCAAAGTATCCGTCTGGCCTCCTACGAGCAGTACCTC. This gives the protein CASSQSIRLASYEQYL.

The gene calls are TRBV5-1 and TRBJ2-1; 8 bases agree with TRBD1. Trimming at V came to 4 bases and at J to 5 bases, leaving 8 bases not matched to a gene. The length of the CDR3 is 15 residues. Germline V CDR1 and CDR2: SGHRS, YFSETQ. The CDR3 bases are TGCGCCAGCAGCCCCGGACAGGGACTTAACAATGAGCAGTTCTTC. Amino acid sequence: CASSPGQGLNNEQFF.

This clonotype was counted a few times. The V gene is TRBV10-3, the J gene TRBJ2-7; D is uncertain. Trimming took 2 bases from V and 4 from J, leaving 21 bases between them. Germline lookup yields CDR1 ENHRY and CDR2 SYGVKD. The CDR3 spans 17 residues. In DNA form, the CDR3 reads TGTGCCATCAGTGAGCTGAGCTCATTGGGCTTGCGTTACGAGCAGTACTTC. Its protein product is CAISELSSLGLRYEQYF.

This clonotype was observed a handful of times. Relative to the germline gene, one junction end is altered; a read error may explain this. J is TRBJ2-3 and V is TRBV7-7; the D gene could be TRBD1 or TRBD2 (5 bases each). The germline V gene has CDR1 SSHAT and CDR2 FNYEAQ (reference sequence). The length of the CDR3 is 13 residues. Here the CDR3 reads CASSLGWGDTQYF. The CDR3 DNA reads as TGTGCTAGCAGCTTAGGATGGGGGGATACGCAGTATTTT.

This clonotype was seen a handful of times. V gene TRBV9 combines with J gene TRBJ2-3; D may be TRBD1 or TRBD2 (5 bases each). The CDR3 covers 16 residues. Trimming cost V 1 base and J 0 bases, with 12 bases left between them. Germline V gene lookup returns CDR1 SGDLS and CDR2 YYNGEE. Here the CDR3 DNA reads TGTGCCAGCAGCGTAAGGGGAGATATGAGCACAGATACGCAGTATTTT. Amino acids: CASSVRGDMSTDTQYF.

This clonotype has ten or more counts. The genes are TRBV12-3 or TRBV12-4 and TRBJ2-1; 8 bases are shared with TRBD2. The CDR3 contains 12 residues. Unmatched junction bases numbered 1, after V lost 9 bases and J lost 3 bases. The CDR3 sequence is CASSGDYNEQFF. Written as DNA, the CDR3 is TGTGCCAGTAGCGGGGACTACAATGAGCAGTTCTTC.

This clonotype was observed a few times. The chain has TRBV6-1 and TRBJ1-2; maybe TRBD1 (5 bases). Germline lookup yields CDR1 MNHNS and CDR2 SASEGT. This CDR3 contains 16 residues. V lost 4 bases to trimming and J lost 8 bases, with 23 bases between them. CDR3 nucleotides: TGTGCCAGCAGTGGAAAACTTACCGGGACCCGCTCCGGCTACACCTTC. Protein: CASSGKLTGTRSGYTF.

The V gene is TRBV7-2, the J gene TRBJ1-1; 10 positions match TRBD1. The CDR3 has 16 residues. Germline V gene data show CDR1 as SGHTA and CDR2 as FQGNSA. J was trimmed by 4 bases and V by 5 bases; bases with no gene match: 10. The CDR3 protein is CASSLAGTGESTEAFF. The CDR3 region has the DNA TGTGCCAGCAGCCTCGCCGGGACAGGGGAGAGCACTGAAGCTTTCTTT. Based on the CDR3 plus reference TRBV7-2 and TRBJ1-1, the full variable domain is GAGVSQSPSNKVTEKGKDVELRCDPISGHTALYWYRQSLGQGLEFLIYFQGNSAPDKSGLPSDRFSAERTGGSVSTLTIQRTQQEDSAVYLCASSLAGTGESTEAFFGQGTRLTVV.

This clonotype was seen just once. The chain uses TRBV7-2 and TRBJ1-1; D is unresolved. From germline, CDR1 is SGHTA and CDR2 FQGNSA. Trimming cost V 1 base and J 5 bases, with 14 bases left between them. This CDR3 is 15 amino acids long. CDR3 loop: CASSLGLVGVTEAFF. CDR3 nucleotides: TGTGCCAGCAGCTTAGGTTTGGTTGGGGTAACTGAAGCTTTCTTT.

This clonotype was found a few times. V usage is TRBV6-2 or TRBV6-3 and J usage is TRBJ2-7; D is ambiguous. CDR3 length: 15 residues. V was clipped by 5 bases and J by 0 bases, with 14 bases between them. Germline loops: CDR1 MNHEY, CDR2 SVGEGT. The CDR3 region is CASSHVRISSYEQYF. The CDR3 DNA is TGTGCCAGCAGTCATGTCAGGATTAGCTCCTACGAGCAGTACTTC.

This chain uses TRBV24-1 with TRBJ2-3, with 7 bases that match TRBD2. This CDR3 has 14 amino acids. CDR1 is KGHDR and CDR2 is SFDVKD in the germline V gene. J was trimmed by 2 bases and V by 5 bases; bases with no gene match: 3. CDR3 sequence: CATSGLADTDTQYF. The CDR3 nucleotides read TGTGCCACCAGTGGCCTAGCGGACACAGATACGCAGTATTTT.

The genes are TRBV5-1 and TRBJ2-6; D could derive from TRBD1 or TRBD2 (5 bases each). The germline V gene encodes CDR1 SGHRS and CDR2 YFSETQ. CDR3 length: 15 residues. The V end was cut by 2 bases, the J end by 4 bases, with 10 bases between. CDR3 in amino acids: CASSLEGLGANVLTF. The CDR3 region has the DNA TGCGCCAGCAGCTTAGAGGGGCTAGGGGCCAACGTCCTGACTTTC. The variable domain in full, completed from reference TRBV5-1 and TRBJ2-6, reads KAGVTQTPRYLIKTRGQQVTLSCSPISGHRSVSWYQQTPGQGLQFLFEYFSETQRNKGNFPGRFSGRQFSNSRSEMNVSTLELGDSALYLCASSLEGLGANVLTFGAGSRLTVL.

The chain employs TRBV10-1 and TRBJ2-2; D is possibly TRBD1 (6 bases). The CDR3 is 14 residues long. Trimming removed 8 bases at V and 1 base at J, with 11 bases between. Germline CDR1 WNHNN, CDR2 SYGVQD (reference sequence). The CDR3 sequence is CASPVDRNTGELFF. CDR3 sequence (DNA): TGCGCCAGCCCGGTGGACAGGAACACCGGGGAGCTGTTTTTT.

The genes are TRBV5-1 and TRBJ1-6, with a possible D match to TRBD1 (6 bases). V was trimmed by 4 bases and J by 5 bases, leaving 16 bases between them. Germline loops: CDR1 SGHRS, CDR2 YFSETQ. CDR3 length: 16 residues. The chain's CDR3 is CASSLWGALDNSPLHF. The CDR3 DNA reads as TGCGCCAGCAGCCTCTGGGGGGCGCTGGATAATTCACCCCTCCACTTT.

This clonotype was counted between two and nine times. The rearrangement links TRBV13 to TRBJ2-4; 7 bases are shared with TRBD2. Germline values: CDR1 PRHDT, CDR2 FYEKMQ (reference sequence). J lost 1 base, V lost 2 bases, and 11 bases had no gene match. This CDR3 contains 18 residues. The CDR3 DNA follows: TGTGCCAGCAGCTTAAAGACGGGCCGGCGGGGGGCCAAAAACATTCAGTACTTC. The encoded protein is CASSLKTGRRGAKNIQYF.

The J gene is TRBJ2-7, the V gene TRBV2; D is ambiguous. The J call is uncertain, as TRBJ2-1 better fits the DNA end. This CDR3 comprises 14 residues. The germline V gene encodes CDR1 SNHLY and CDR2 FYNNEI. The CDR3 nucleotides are TGTGCCAGCAGTGACCGACCCTCTTTCAATGAGCAGTTCTTC. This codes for CASSDRPSFNEQFF.

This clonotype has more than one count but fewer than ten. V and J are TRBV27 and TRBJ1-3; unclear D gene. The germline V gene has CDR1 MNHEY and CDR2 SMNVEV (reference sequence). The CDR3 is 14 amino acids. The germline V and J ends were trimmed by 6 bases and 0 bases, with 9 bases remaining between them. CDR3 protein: CASSPSRSGNTIYF. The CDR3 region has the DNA TGTGCCAGCAGCCCGTCCCGCTCTGGAAACACCATATATTTT.

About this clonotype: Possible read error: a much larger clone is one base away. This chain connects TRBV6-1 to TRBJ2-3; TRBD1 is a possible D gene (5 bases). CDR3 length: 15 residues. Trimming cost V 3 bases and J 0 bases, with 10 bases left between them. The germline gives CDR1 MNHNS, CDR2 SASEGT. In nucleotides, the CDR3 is TGTGCCAGCAGTGACAGTCAGGGAAGCACAGATACGCAGTATTTT. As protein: CASSDSQGSTDTQYF.

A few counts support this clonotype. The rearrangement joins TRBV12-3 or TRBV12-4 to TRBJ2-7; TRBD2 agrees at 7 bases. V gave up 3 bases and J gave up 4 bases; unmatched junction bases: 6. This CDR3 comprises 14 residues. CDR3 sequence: CASSLWRGSYEQYF. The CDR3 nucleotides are TGTGCCAGCAGTTTGTGGCGGGGGAGTTACGAGCAGTACTTC.

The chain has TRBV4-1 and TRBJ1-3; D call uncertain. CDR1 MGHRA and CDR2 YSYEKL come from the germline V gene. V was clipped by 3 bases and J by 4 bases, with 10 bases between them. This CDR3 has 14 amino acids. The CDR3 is CASSQRTEGNTIYF. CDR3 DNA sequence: TGCGCCAGCAGCCAGCGGACGGAGGGAAACACCATATATTTT.

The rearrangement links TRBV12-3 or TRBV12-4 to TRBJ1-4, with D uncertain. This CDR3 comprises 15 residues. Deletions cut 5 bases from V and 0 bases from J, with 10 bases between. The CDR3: CASSTRPATNEKLFF. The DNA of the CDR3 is TGTGCCAGCAGTACTCGACCGGCAACTAATGAAAAACTGTTTTTT.

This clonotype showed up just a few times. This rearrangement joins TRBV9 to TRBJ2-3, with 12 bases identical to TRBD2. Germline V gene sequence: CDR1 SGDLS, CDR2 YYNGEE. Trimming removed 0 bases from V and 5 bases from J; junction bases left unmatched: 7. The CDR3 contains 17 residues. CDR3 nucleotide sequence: TGTGCCAGCAGCGTAGATACTAGCGGGGGGTCCAGAGATACGCAGTATTTT. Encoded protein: CASSVDTSGGSRDTQYF.

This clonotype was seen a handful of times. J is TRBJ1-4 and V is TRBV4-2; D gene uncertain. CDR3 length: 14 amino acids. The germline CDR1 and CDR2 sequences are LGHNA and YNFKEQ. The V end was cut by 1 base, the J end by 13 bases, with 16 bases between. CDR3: CASSQGAGGGILFF. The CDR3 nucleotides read TGTGCCAGCAGCCAAGGAGCCGGAGGTGGGATACTGTTTTTT.

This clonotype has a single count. The CDR3 here is CASSLDSDRAFYTF. For the CDR3, the DNA is TGTGCCAGCAGCTTAGATTCCGACAGAGCTTTTTACACCTTC. J is TRBJ1-2 and V is TRBV7-9, with D perhaps matching TRBD1 (5 bases). V lost 1 base to trimming and J lost 11 bases, with 17 bases between them. The CDR3 totals 14 residues. Germline CDR1 is SEHNR and CDR2 is FQNEAQ (reference sequence).

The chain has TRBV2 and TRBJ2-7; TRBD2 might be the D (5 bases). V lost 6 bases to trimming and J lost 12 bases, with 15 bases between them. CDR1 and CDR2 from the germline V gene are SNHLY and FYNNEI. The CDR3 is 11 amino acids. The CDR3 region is CASSVLGGGYF. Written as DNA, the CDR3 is TGTGCCAGCAGCGTGCTCGGAGGCGGGTACTTC.

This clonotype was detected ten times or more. Here the CDR3 reads CASSLIPTDTQYF. The CDR3 nucleotides read TGCGCCAGCAGCTTAATCCCCACAGATACGCAGTATTTT. The V gene is TRBV5-1, the J gene TRBJ2-3; no reliable D call. V dropped 2 bases and J dropped 2 bases, with 6 bases sitting between them. Germline CDR1 and CDR2: SGHRS and YFSETQ. CDR3 length: 13 residues.